The clone carrying this T cell receptor beta chain was counted a few times. This record comes from a study of cytomegalovirus exposure and HLA in healthy donors. Study in general: Within an early data release were approximately 85 million unique TCRs drawn from HLA-typed donors.

PCR used 60 Vbeta primers and 13 Jbeta primers. Profiled with immunoSEQ multiplex PCR; TCRdb holds only in-frame clones, not every one. The table includes 150,000 to 180,000 clones, 60% to 75% detected once. The CDR3 extends over 15 amino acids. V gave up 5 bases and J gave up 3 bases, with 16 bases separating them. Germline CDR1 reads MNHNY; CDR2 reads SVGAGI (reference sequence). The sample taken for sequencing was PBMCs. The V gene is TRBV6-6, the J gene TRBJ1-2, with D possibly TRBD1 on 6 matching bases. The origin of this receptor is a man in his late teens or twenties in good health and CMV-seronegative. CDR3 region: CASSRPGGADYGYTF. DNA of the CDR3: TGTGCCAGCAGTCGACCGGGGGGGGCGGACTATGGCTACACCTTC.